The text below deals with one T cell receptor beta chain. As yet, its antigen is unknown. The data belong to a study of T cell responses to AZD1222 COVID-19 vaccine. General study findings and limits: Spike regions recognized by vaccine-associated CD4 TCRs spanned the protein, led by 160-218 and 743-854. White British ancestry dominated among donors, who included more females, and clonal diversity was possibly underestimated.

Profiling relied on immunoSEQ multiplex PCR, and the TCRdb table lists in-frame clones only, not all of them. Of about 120,000 clones in the sample, around 87% are singletons; the top ten hold more than 9%. This CDR3 is 13 amino acids long. V was pared by 2 bases and J by 11 bases, with 10 bases between. CDR1 and CDR2 (germline): SGHVS, FQNEAQ. This clonotype was obtained from an adult in good health. Specimen: peripheral blood, collected on day 0 of AZD1222 vaccination. The chain couples TRBV7-8 to TRBJ1-6; D is uncertain. CDR3 region: CASSLSSEAPLHF. The CDR3 bases are TGTGCCAGCAGCTTAAGCAGCGAGGCACCCCTCCACTTT.